The rows below give T cell receptor beta chains drawn from one sample of a study of cytomegalovirus exposure and HLA in healthy donors. TCRdb keeps only in-frame clones here, not all; method: immunoSEQ multiplex PCR. The data show approximately 150,000 clones, with almost 85% seen just once and roughly 1% held by the top ten. Sequenced input: PBMCs. These receptors were collected from a man aged 25-45 years in good health and CMV-seronegative. CDR3s include the opening cysteine and the closing phenylalanine or tryptophan. The D gene is left open where the match is weak. Size tells how often a clone was seen (once, few, many) or the class of an expanded clone, and some rows leave it out.

TRBJ1-2	NA	NA	TRBV30	CAWSVPAGYGYTF	TGTGCCTGGAGTGTACCGGCAGGGTATGGCTACACCTTC
TRBJ2-7	TRBD2	once	TRBV7-9	CASSRTSGAYEQYF	TGTGCCAGCAGCAGGACTAGCGGGGCCTACGAGCAGTACTTC
TRBJ2-7	TRBD2	NA	TRBV5-1	CASSLSSGATYEQYF	TGCGCCAGCAGCTTGTCTAGCGGGGCCACCTACGAGCAGTACTTC
TRBJ2-3	TRBD1	NA	TRBV2	CASSRDSGVSTDTQYF	TGTGCCAGCAGCAGGGACAGTGGGGTTAGCACAGATACGCAGTATTTT
TRBJ2-1	TRBD1	NA	TRBV5-8	CASSPWTGGDEQFF	TGTGCCAGCAGCCCGTGGACAGGGGGCGATGAGCAGTTCTTC
TRBJ2-3	NA	few	TRBV25-1	CASSVAAGSTDTQYF	TGTGCCAGCTCCGTAGCGGCGGGTTCCACAGATACGCAGTATTTT
TRBJ2-5	TRBD1	NA	TRBV5-4	CASSPGQGRWETQYF	TGTGCCAGCAGTCCTGGACAGGGACGTTGGGAGACCCAGTACTTC
TRBJ2-1	NA	NA	TRBV9	CASSAGFEQFF	TGTGCCAGCAGCGCGGGGTTTGAGCAGTTCTTC
TRBJ1-1	NA	NA	TRBV5-1	CASSVSPQHTGQNTEAFF	TGCGCCAGCAGCGTGTCCCCCCAACACACGGGACAGAACACTGAAGCTTTCTTT
TRBJ1-2	NA	few	TRBV29-1	CSVDTGTPSNGYTF	TGCAGCGTTGATACAGGGACCCCCAGCAATGGCTACACCTTC
TRBJ2-5	NA	NA	TRBV19	CASSMQGLRDSQETQYF	TGTGCCAGTAGTATGCAGGGTTTGAGGGACTCCCAAGAGACCCAGTACTTC
TRBJ1-5	NA	NA	TRBV2	CASRGAPTTGQPQHF	TGTGCCAGCAGGGGGGCCCCCACAACGGGGCAGCCCCAGCATTTT
TRBJ1-3	NA	NA	TRBV28	CASSSHSSGNTIYF	TGTGCCAGCAGTTCCCACAGCTCTGGAAACACCATATATTTT
TRBJ1-1	NA	NA	TRBV21-1	CASSPQGGQPEAFF	TGTGCCAGCAGCCCACAAGGGGGACAGCCTGAAGCTTTCTTT